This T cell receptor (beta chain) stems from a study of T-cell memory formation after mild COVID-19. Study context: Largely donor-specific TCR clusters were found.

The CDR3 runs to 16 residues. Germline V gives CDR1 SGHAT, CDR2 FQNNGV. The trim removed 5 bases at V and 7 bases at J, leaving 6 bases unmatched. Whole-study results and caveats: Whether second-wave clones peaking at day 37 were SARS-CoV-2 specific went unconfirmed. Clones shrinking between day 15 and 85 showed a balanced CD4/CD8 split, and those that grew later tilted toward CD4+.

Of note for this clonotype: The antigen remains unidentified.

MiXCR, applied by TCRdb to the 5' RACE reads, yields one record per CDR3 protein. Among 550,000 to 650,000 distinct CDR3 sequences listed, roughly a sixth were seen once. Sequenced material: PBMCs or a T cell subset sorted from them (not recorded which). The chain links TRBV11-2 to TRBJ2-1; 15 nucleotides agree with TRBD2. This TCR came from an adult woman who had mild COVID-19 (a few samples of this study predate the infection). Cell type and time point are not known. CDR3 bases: TGTGCCAGCAGCCCGGGGACTAGCGGGGGGTTAAATGAGCAGTTCTTC. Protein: CASSPGTSGGLNEQFF.